This TCR beta chain was identified in a study of blood T cell repertoires in COVID-19. Authors' data handling: For nucleated cells, counts were estimated from reference gene primer amplification. Assay: immunoSEQ multiplex PCR; the TCRdb copy retains only in-frame clones and omits some. V, J and clone size derive from that table, while D and trimming were established from the DNA sequence. The sample lists fewer than 20,000 clones; roughly 79% were seen once. The germline V and J ends were trimmed by 4 bases and 3 bases, with 12 bases remaining between them. The CDR3 totals 14 residues. The germline gives CDR1 MNHEY, CDR2 SVGAGI.

Sequencing used peripheral blood. The rearrangement uses TRBV6-5 and TRBJ1-1, with D uncertain. This TCR was sampled from a man aged 70-80 years with active or convalescent COVID-19. CDR3 amino acids: CASSFWGADTEAFF. As DNA, the CDR3 is TGTGCCAGCAGTTTTTGGGGAGCGGACACTGAAGCTTTCTTT.